This T cell receptor (beta chain) was recovered during a study of cytomegalovirus exposure and HLA in healthy donors. Concerning this clone itself: Its antigen is unknown.

Sequencing was performed with immunoSEQ multiplex PCR; in TCRdb, only in-frame clones are kept and a portion is missing. The table lists about 220,000 clones, just over 90% of them singletons, with approximately 0.99% in the top ten. The CDR3 is made up of 17 amino acids. CDR1 is MNHEY, CDR2 SMNVEV, per germline (reference sequence). Between the trimmed V and J ends, which lost 2 bases and 1 base, there was a span of 16 bases. General study results and limits: Investigators reported fewer than 200 TCR beta chains as tied to cytomegalovirus.

V is TRBV27 and J is TRBJ2-3, with D maybe TRBD2 (6 bases). The TCR was taken from a woman aged 18-29 years in good health and CMV-seronegative. The sequenced sample was PBMCs. The CDR3 is CASSLRGGGSGTDTQYF. The CDR3 region has the DNA TGTGCCAGCAGTTTACGGGGTGGGGGGTCCGGCACAGATACGCAGTATTTT.